This passage covers 12 T cell receptor beta chains from one sample sequenced in a study of CD8 T cells in ankylosing spondylitis. Study results and caveats: Made up of about eight highly homologous variants, a TCR beta motif appeared characteristic of ankylosing spondylitis blood.

For these TCRs, the target antigens are not known. One entry per CDR3 protein, called by TCRdb with MiXCR from the 5' RACE reads. The table shows about 220,000 distinct CDR3 sequences, with roughly 18% occurring only once. Sequencing used blood, either unsorted or a sorted T cell fraction (not recorded which). These receptors were collected from a male donor with ankylosing spondylitis.

The chain employs TRBV11-2 and TRBJ2-7; D is uncertain. The germline gives CDR1 SGHAT, CDR2 FQNNGV. The CDR3 length is 13 residues. The V end was cut by 0 bases, the J end by 6 bases, with 9 bases between. The CDR3: CASSLEWGSEQYF. The DNA of the CDR3 is TGTGCCAGCAGCTTAGAATGGGGATCCGAGCAGTACTTC.

The chain carries TRBV15 and TRBJ2-3; 7 bases fit TRBD2. Germline CDR1 reads LNHNV; CDR2 reads YYDKDF (reference sequence). The CDR3 is made up of 15 amino acids. J gave up 5 bases and V 0 bases, and 5 bases lay outside the gene matches. The CDR3 region has the DNA TGTGCCACCAGCAGAGATGGCGGGAGTGGAGATACGCAGTATTTT. The encoded protein is CATSRDGGSGDTQYF. Complete variable domain (other parts from reference TRBV15 and TRBJ2-3): DAMVIQNPRYQVTQFGKPVTLSCSQTLNHNVMYWYQQKSSQAPKLLFHYYDKDFNNEADTPDNFQSRRPNTSFCFLDIRSPGLGDTAMYLCATSRDGGSGDTQYFGPGTRLTVL.

This clonotype was found a few times. The chain uses TRBV7-9 and TRBJ2-2; TRBD2 agrees at 8 bases. There are 15 residues in the CDR3. Trimming at V came to 6 bases and at J to 7 bases, leaving 10 bases not matched to a gene. Germline V CDR1 and CDR2: SEHNR, FQNEAQ (reference sequence). As DNA, the CDR3 is TGTGCCAGCAGGGGGGTGACTAGCGAAAACGGGGAGCTGTTTTTT. Protein sequence: CASRGVTSENGELFF.

This clonotype was counted between two and nine times. The rearrangement joins TRBV6-2 or TRBV6-3 to TRBJ1-5; 10 bases match TRBD1. V lost 4 bases, J lost 6 bases, and 3 bases stayed unmatched. The CDR3 contains 14 residues. CDR1 is MNHEY and CDR2 is SVGEGT in the germline V gene. The CDR3 bases are TGTGCCAGCAGTTCGGGGACAGGGGTTCAGCCCCAGCATTTT. This codes for CASSSGTGVQPQHF.

This clonotype was picked up a small number of times. The chain is built from TRBV4-1 and TRBJ2-1, with D possibly TRBD2 on 6 matching bases. The CDR3 is 16 amino acids. Per germline, CDR1 MGHRA and CDR2 YSYEKL. V lost 4 bases, J lost 3 bases, and 16 bases lay in between. CDR3 coding DNA: TGCGCCAGCAGCCCTGGCCCTAGCGAGGTCTACAATGAGCAGTTCTTC. This gives the protein CASSPGPSEVYNEQFF.

This clonotype was picked up a small number of times. This chain joins TRBV5-1 and TRBJ1-1, with 7 bases aligning to TRBD1. CDR1 is SGHRS, CDR2 YFSETQ, per germline. The V and J ends lost 4 bases and 0 bases, in that order; junction bases with no gene match: 12. This CDR3 contains 17 residues. The CDR3 DNA sequence: TGCGCCAGCAGCCTGTGGACAGGAGCCAACATGAACACTGAAGCTTTCTTT. Its protein product is CASSLWTGANMNTEAFF. The variable domain in full, completed from reference TRBV5-1 and TRBJ1-1, reads KAGVTQTPRYLIKTRGQQVTLSCSPISGHRSVSWYQQTPGQGLQFLFEYFSETQRNKGNFPGRFSGRQFSNSRSEMNVSTLELGDSALYLCASSLWTGANMNTEAFFGQGTRLTVV.

J is TRBJ2-3 and V is TRBV20-1, with D hard to call. The V and J ends lost 6 bases and 0 bases respectively, with 10 bases between them. The CDR3 covers 13 residues. Germline V CDR1 and CDR2: DFQATT, SNEGSKA (reference sequence). DNA of the CDR3: TGCAGTGCCTTAGAAACTAGCACAGATACGCAGTATTTT. Translation gives CSALETSTDTQYF.

The chain couples TRBV19 to TRBJ2-7; D not resolved. Per germline, CDR1 LNHDA and CDR2 SQIVND (reference sequence). Deletions cut 7 bases from V and 3 bases from J, with 4 bases between. The CDR3 extends over 10 amino acids. CDR3: CASNSYEQYF. The CDR3 DNA is TGTGCCAGTAACAGCTACGAGCAGTACTTC.

In its sample, this clonotype was seen a few times. The chain has TRBV4-1 and TRBJ1-2, with 7 bases aligning to TRBD1. Germline CDR1 is MGHRA and CDR2 is YSYEKL. CDR3 length equals 14 residues. V shed 5 bases, J shed 2 bases, and the junction held 5 bases outside the gene matches. In DNA, the CDR3 is TGCGCCAGCAGCTCTATGACAGGGAACTATGGCTACACCTTC. As protein: CASSSMTGNYGYTF.

Here the CDR3 reads CASSSGDISYEQYF. CDR3 coding DNA: TGTGCCAGCAGTTCAGGGGACATTTCCTACGAGCAGTACTTC. The chain is built from TRBV6-2 or TRBV6-3 and TRBJ2-7; maybe TRBD1 (6 bases). CDR1 and CDR2 (germline): MNHEY, SVGEGT. Trimming stripped 4 bases from V and 1 base from J, with 11 bases between. This CDR3 spans 14 amino acids.

This clonotype was found a few times. This chain uses TRBV6-2 or TRBV6-3 with TRBJ2-2, with 8 positions matching TRBD2. This CDR3 contains 18 residues. J was trimmed by 3 bases and V by 0 bases; bases with no gene match: 9. From germline, CDR1 is MNHEY and CDR2 SVGEGT. The CDR3 DNA is TGTGCCAGCAGTTACTCCCCCGAGCGGGAGCCCTACACCGGGGAGCTGTTTTTT. Amino acids: CASSYSPEREPYTGELFF.

The genes are TRBV12-3 or TRBV12-4 and TRBJ2-3; 9 bases line up with TRBD2. V was clipped by 7 bases and J by 2 bases; unmatched bases: 4. This CDR3 has 14 residues. For the CDR3, the DNA is TGTGCCAGCAATCTAGCGGGATTCACAGATACGCAGTATTTT. This translates into CASNLAGFTDTQYF.